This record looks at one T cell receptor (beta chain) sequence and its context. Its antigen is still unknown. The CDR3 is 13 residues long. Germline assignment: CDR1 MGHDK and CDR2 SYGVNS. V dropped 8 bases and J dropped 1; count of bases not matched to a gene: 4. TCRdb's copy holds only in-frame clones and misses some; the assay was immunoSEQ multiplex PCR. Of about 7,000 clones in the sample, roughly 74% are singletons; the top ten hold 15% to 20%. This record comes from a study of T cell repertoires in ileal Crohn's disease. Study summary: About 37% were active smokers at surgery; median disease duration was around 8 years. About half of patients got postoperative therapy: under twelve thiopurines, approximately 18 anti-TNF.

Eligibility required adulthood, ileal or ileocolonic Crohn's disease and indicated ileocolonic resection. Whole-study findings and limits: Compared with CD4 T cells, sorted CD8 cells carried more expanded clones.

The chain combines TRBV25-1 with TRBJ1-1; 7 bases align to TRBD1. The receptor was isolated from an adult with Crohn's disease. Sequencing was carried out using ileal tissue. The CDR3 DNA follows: TGTGCCAGCGCCAGGACAGGGAACACTGAAGCTTTCTTT. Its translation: CASARTGNTEAFF. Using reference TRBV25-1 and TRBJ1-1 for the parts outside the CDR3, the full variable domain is EADIYQTPRYLVIGTGKKITLECSQTMGHDKMYWYQQDPGMELHLIHYSYGVNSTEKGDLSSESTVSRIRTEHFPLTLESARPSHTSQYLCASARTGNTEAFFGQGTRLTVV.